This TCR beta chain is from a study of T-cell reconstitution after alpha-beta-depleted transplantation in children. Unique molecular identifiers were built into the TCRbeta library. TCRdb called the PCR reads again in MiXCR, with one record for every CDR3 protein. The sample lists 150,000 to 200,000 distinct CDR3 sequences, 5% to 6.5% seen once, with around 4.4% in the top ten. The study's findings and limits: After one year, T-cell counts and TCRbeta diversity mostly came from new T cells. At day 60, the high TCRbeta diversity found in some patients originated from recipient T cells and thymic progenitors that had survived. Several hundred graft clones that had expanded were reportedly the source of alpha-beta T cells about two months after transplant.

CDR1 is MGHRA, CDR2 YSYEKL, per germline. The CDR3 is 13 amino acids. V shed 5 bases and J 4 bases; nucleotides not matched to a gene: 2. This clonotype was seen ten or more times. Its specificity is unknown. The sequencing here drew on PBMCs, taken before TCRalphabeta/CD19-depleted stem cell transplant. The J gene is TRBJ1-5, the V gene TRBV4-1; TRBD1 agrees at 7 bases. The source is a girl less than two years old with combined immunodeficiency, due to receive a stem cell transplant. The CDR3 loop is CASSGQENQPQHF. The CDR3 DNA reads as TGCGCCAGCAGCGGACAGGAAAATCAGCCCCAGCATTTT.